These 10 T cell receptor beta chains were all obtained from the same sample, sequenced in a study of shared clonotypes between healthy human individuals. Here immunoSEQ multiplex PCR was the method, and the copy in TCRdb shows in-frame clones only, minus some. Of around 2.5 million clones listed, under 95% are singletons. Sequencing was carried out using naive CD4+ T cells from PBMCs. Subset: CD45RA+ positively selected. These receptor sequences come from a young man in good health. Some clones in this sample may be carry-over from other donors' samples.

The V gene is TRBV6-5, the J gene TRBJ2-5; 9 nucleotides match TRBD1. The CDR3 length is 16 residues. The J segment lost 9 bases and the V segment lost 1 base, leaving 12 bases of the junction unmatched. Germline values: CDR1 MNHEY, CDR2 SVGAGI. CDR3 amino acids: CASSYFAGQGRRAQYF. The CDR3 region has the DNA TGTGCCAGCAGTTACTTTGCGGGACAGGGAAGGAGGGCCCAGTACTTC.

The chain links TRBV15 to TRBJ1-3; D gene unclear. CDR3 length equals 16 residues. Deletions cut 1 base from V and 0 bases from J, with 10 bases between. Germline CDR1 and CDR2: LNHNV and YYDKDF (reference sequence). The CDR3 sequence: CATSRVISASGNTIYF. The CDR3 DNA reads TGTGCCACCAGCAGAGTCATCTCGGCCTCTGGAAACACCATATATTTT.

CDR3 sequence (DNA): TGTGCCAGCAGCTTGGTACCGGGTGAAAAACTGTTTTTT. Encoded protein: CASSLVPGEKLFF. The chain has TRBV5-5 and TRBJ1-4; D gene unclear. The CDR3 has 13 amino acids. Germline CDR1 is SGHKS and CDR2 is YYEKEE (reference sequence). Trimming took off 0 bases at V and 7 bases at J, with 7 bases between the two ends. Full variable domain (rest looked up from reference TRBV5-5 and TRBJ1-4): DAGVTQSPTHLIKTRGQQVTLRCSPISGHKSVSWYQQVLGQGPQFIFQYYEKEERGRGNFPDRFSARQFPNYSSELNVNALLLGDSALYLCASSLVPGEKLFFGSGTQLSVL.

The chain links TRBV19 to TRBJ2-5; 7 positions agree with TRBD1. The CDR3 spans 16 residues. Germline CDR1 reads LNHDA; CDR2 reads SQIVND (reference sequence). V was pared by 5 bases and J by 2 bases, with 11 bases of the junction left unmatched. The CDR3 DNA reads TGTGCCAGTAGTGCCGAAAGGACAGGAGATCAAGAGACCCAGTACTTC. Translating it yields CASSAERTGDQETQYF.

DNA of the CDR3: TGTGCCAGCAGCCCCAGTGGCGGGAAGGTAGACGAGCAGTACTTC. Translation gives CASSPSGGKVDEQYF. J is TRBJ2-7 and V is TRBV5-4, with D perhaps TRBD2 (6 bases). Per germline, CDR1 SGHNT and CDR2 YYREEE (reference sequence). V lost 4 bases, J lost 5 bases, and 19 bases lay in between. The CDR3 runs 15 residues.

The V call is TRBV7-3, the J call TRBJ2-1; D possibly corresponds to TRBD2 (5 bases). V was cut by 2 bases and J by 0 bases, with 8 bases left in between. In germline, CDR1 is SGHTA, CDR2 FQGTGA. This CDR3 region has 15 residues. The CDR3 is CASSLLADSYNEQFF. The CDR3, as DNA: TGTGCCAGCAGCTTACTAGCAGACTCCTACAATGAGCAGTTCTTC. The full variable domain, in which reference TRBV7-3 and TRBJ2-1 provide the parts outside the CDR3, is GAGVSQTPSNKVTEKGKYVELRCDPISGHTALYWYRQSLGQGPEFLIYFQGTGAADDSGLPNDRFFAVRPEGSVSTLKIQRTERGDSAVYLCASSLLADSYNEQFFGPGTRLTVL.

The chain is built from TRBV5-1 and TRBJ2-2; 8 bases fit TRBD1. This CDR3 region has 16 residues. With V trimmed by 4 bases and J by 2 bases, 7 bases remained unmatched. Per germline, CDR1 SGHRS and CDR2 YFSETQ. CDR3 in amino acids: CASSDDRGVNTGELFF. DNA for the CDR3: TGCGCCAGCAGCGACGACAGGGGCGTAAACACCGGGGAGCTGTTTTTT. The entire variable domain, with the rest obtained from reference TRBV5-1 and TRBJ2-2, is as follows: KAGVTQTPRYLIKTRGQQVTLSCSPISGHRSVSWYQQTPGQGLQFLFEYFSETQRNKGNFPGRFSGRQFSNSRSEMNVSTLELGDSALYLCASSDDRGVNTGELFFGEGSRLTVL.

V gene TRBV7-2 combines with J gene TRBJ2-3; 7 nucleotides agree with TRBD1. Germline-derived CDR1 and CDR2 are SGHTA and FQGNSA. V shed 1 base, J shed 2 bases, and the junction held 6 bases outside the gene matches. The CDR3 extends over 16 amino acids. This CDR3 reads CASSLGGTVPTDTQYF. The CDR3 coding sequence is TGTGCCAGCAGCTTAGGGGGGACAGTCCCCACAGATACGCAGTATTTT.

The rearrangement joins TRBV29-1 to TRBJ2-7, with D possibly being TRBD1 (5 bases). Trimming shortened V by 4 bases and J by 1 base, and 14 bases separated the two germline ends. The CDR3 runs 14 residues. CDR1 and CDR2 from the germline V gene are SQVTM and ANQGSEA. In nucleotides, the CDR3 is TGCAGCGTTGGGGGCCAGGGAAAGTCCTACGAGCAGTACTTC. It codes for CSVGGQGKSYEQYF.

The V and J genes are TRBV5-5 and TRBJ2-7, with D perhaps matching TRBD2 (6 bases). CDR3 length equals 15 residues. The germline gives CDR1 SGHKS, CDR2 YYEKEE (reference sequence). V dropped 0 bases and J dropped 6 bases, with 16 bases sitting between them. The CDR3 here is CASSLAGGGAGEQYF. CDR3 nucleotides: TGTGCCAGCAGCTTGGCCGGTGGAGGGGCGGGCGAGCAGTACTTC.